The rows below give T cell receptor beta chains drawn from one sample of a study of blood T cell repertoires in COVID-19. The assay was immunoSEQ multiplex PCR, and TCRdb's table has in-frame clones only and misses some. The table records over 200,000 clones, about 90% of them present only once. Sequenced: peripheral blood. The receptors here all came from a man under 40 with acute or convalescent COVID-19. CDR3s include the opening cysteine and the closing phenylalanine or tryptophan. D genes are given only for firm matches. Size values are once, few and many counts, or a class for expanded clones, and some rows have none.

d_gene	v_gene	j_gene	abundance	CDR3nt	CDR3aa
TRBD2	TRBV4-2	TRBJ2-2	.	TGTGCCAGCAGCCAGGGTGGACTAGCGGGGGGGCTTGTCGGGGAGCTGTTTTTT	CASSQGGLAGGLVGELFF
.	TRBV19	TRBJ2-5	.	TGTGCCAGTGGAGGAGTAGGAGAGACCCAGTACTTC	CASGGVGETQYF
.	TRBV28	TRBJ1-1	.	TGTGCCAGCATCCCGGCGGGCATGAACACTGAAGCTTTCTTT	CASIPAGMNTEAFF
.	TRBV30	TRBJ1-3	few	TGTGCCTGGAGTGGAGATCAGGGCCTAACTCTTGGAAACACCATATATTTT	CAWSGDQGLTLGNTIYF
TRBD2	TRBV7-2	TRBJ2-3	.	TGTGCCAGCAGCTTACTGACCGGGACTAGCGGGGGGGCCGCAGATACGCAGTATTTT	CASSLLTGTSGGAADTQYF
TRBD2	TRBV28	TRBJ2-7	.	TGTGCCAGCAGTTTATCAGAGCGGGAGGTCCACGAGCAGTACTTC	CASSLSEREVHEQYF
.	TRBV3-1/TRBV3-2	TRBJ2-1	.	TGTGCCAGCAGCCAAGACGGGACACGATACAATGAGCAGTTCTTC	CASSQDGTRYNEQFF
TRBD2	TRBV5-1	TRBJ2-1	.	TGCGCCAGCAGCTTGGGTCTAGCGGGGGGCCTATACTACAATGAGCAGTTCTTC	CASSLGLAGGLYYNEQFF
.	TRBV28	TRBJ2-2	.	TGTGCCAGCGCGGTGGGACTTCACACCGGGGAGCTGTTTTTT	CASAVGLHTGELFF
.	TRBV7-3	TRBJ2-7	.	TGTGCCAGCAGCGTAGAGCGGACCGCCGAGCAGTACTTC	CASSVERTAEQYF
.	TRBV16	TRBJ1-5	.	TGTGCCAGCAGCCAATCCCATTCTCCGGGGGATCAGCCCCAGCATTTT	CASSQSHSPGDQPQHF
.	TRBV6-5	TRBJ1-1	.	TGTGCCAGCATTCAGGGGAGGGGAAACACTGAAGCTTTCTTT	CASIQGRGNTEAFF
TRBD2	TRBV5-5	TRBJ2-3	.	TGTGCCAGCAGCGATAGGACTAGATGGGATGGCGCAGATACGCAGTATTTT	CASSDRTRWDGADTQYF
TRBD1	TRBV28	TRBJ1-4	.	TGTGCCAGCAGTTCAAGAGGACAGGGGTGGGAAAAACTGTTTTTT	CASSSRGQGWEKLFF
.	TRBV9	TRBJ1-2	.	TGTGCCAGCAGCGTCCTGGAAAGGACAGAGCCTCTCTATGGCTACACCTTC	CASSVLERTEPLYGYTF
.	TRBV6-5	TRBJ1-5	.	TGTGCCAGCAGGAGACAGTCCCATAGCAATCAGCCCCAGCATTTT	CASRRQSHSNQPQHF
TRBD1	TRBV7-2	TRBJ2-7	.	TGTGCCAGCAGCCTCGGACAGGGGGCATTTGAGCAGTACTTC	CASSLGQGAFEQYF
.	TRBV12-3/TRBV12-4	TRBJ1-5	.	TGTGCCAGCAGTCTTTACATGACCCAGCATTTT	CASSLYMTQHF
.	TRBV19	TRBJ2-1	.	TGTGCCAGTAGTACTTTGGGCGAGAATGAGCAGTTCTTC	CASSTLGENEQFF
.	TRBV7-2	TRBJ1-5	few	TGTGCCAGCAGCTTACTACTTGGTAGCAATCAGCCCCAGCATTTT	CASSLLLGSNQPQHF
.	TRBV3-1/TRBV3-2	TRBJ2-7	.	TGTGCCAGCAGCCAAGCTTCAGGGGTCGGGCAGTACTTC	CASSQASGVGQYF
.	TRBV28	TRBJ1-5	.	TGTGCCAGCAGTTACTCCTCTCCCCCGCCCCAGCATTTT	CASSYSSPPPQHF
.	TRBV12-3/TRBV12-4	TRBJ2-2	.	TGTGCCAGCAGTTTCGGCACCGGGGAGCTGTTTTTT	CASSFGTGELFF